The clone carrying this T cell receptor (beta chain) was detected ten times or more. The antigen is unknown. TCRdb fed the reads into MiXCR, producing one record per CDR3 protein. In the table there are around 900,000 distinct CDR3 sequences, more than 25% of which are singletons. The CDR3 consists of 18 residues. Germline CDR1 and CDR2: MDHEN and SYDVKM. V lost 0 bases and J 0 bases, leaving 15 bases between the germline ends. The sample is drawn from a study of T cell repertoires in cytomegalovirus infection. This specimen consisted of cultured CD8+ T cells from PBMCs, obtained from culture after CMV antigen stimulation. This sequence joins TRBV28 and TRBJ1-3; no clear D. The receptor's source is a human donor in good health (CMV status not recorded). Some clones in this sample may be carry-over from other donors' samples. CDR3 coding DNA: TGTGCCAGCAGTTTATGCGAGGAGGGCATACGCTCTGGAAACACCATATATTTT. Translation gives CASSLCEEGIRSGNTIYF.